This is a list of T cell receptor beta chains from one sample in a study of T-cell reconstitution after alpha-beta-depleted transplantation in children. Each CDR3 protein gets one entry after TCRdb re-called the PCR reads with MiXCR. The sample lists 250,000 to 300,000 distinct CDR3 sequences; over 7.5% were seen once. The specimen comprised peripheral blood, sampled 360 days after TCRalphabeta/CD19-depleted stem cell transplant. These receptors were collected from a female patient aged 2-9 years who had a stem cell transplant for Fanconi anemia, so the T cells may come from the graft donor. Both conserved end residues are part of each CDR3.

J gene | CDR3 length | V gene | CDR3 protein
TRBJ2-6 | 15 | TRBV6-2/TRBV6-3 | CASSYASSGANVLTF
TRBJ1-4 | 14 | TRBV12-3/TRBV12-4 | CASSFNRGGEKLFF
TRBJ2-7 | 14 | TRBV11-2 | CASSLGTQTYEQYF
TRBJ2-1 | 17 | TRBV10-3 | CAISEYRGEPFYNEQFF
TRBJ2-5 | 14 | TRBV11-3 | CASSPLPGVETQYF
TRBJ2-5 | 17 | TRBV7-3 | CASSLTAAGTGRETQYF
TRBJ2-3 | 15 | TRBV12-3/TRBV12-4 | CASSRGVRDTDTQYF
TRBJ2-5 | 19 | TRBV5-1 | CASSLFVTAGPLGGETQYF
TRBJ1-2 | 13 | TRBV25-1 | CASKRGQGYGYTF
TRBJ2-1 | 17 | TRBV7-6 | CASSSAYGPRGHNEQFF
TRBJ2-5 | 15 | TRBV27 | CASSLRGYREETQYF
TRBJ2-3 | 13 | TRBV28 | CATLRPGNPTQYF
TRBJ1-2 | 14 | TRBV5-1 | CASSLTGLNYGYTF
TRBJ2-1 | 15 | TRBV3-1 | CASSSREGSYNEQFF
TRBJ1-5 | 15 | TRBV28 | CASSGGQGLSQPQHF
TRBJ1-4 | 12 | TRBV24-1 | CATLGDDEKLFF